The 25 T cell receptor beta chains presented below share a single source sample, sequenced in a study of blood T cell repertoires in COVID-19. The repertoire was sequenced with immunoSEQ multiplex PCR; TCRdb's copy has only in-frame clones and lacks some. Of hundreds of thousands of clones listed, around 85% are singletons. Specimen: PBMCs or T cells enriched from blood (not recorded which). These receptors were collected from a woman aged 60-75 years who had recovered from COVID-19.

The V and J genes are TRBV30 and TRBJ1-2; D ambiguous. The germline V gene has CDR1 GTSNPN and CDR2 SVGIG (reference sequence). This CDR3 comprises 12 residues. The V gene lost 0 bases and the J gene lost 7 bases, with 9 bases spanning the gap. In nucleotides, the CDR3 is TGTGCCTGGAGTGTCCTGGGCCTTGGCTACACCTTC. It translates to CAWSVLGLGYTF.

This chain uses TRBV19 with TRBJ2-3; D may be TRBD2 (6 bases). V was clipped by 7 bases and J by 4 bases, with 12 bases between them. The CDR3 has 13 residues. Germline V gives CDR1 LNHDA, CDR2 SQIVND (reference sequence). The CDR3 DNA is TGTGCCAGTACACCGGGAGCACCAGATACGCAGTATTTT. Translation gives CASTPGAPDTQYF.

In its sample, this clone was seen once. The genes are TRBV6-5 and TRBJ2-2, with TRBD2 matching 9 bases. Germline V gene lookup returns CDR1 MNHEY and CDR2 SVGAGI. The CDR3 length is 15 residues. V lost 7 bases, J lost 5 bases, and 8 bases stayed unmatched. CDR3 nucleotide sequence: TGTGCCAGCATCCGCGGGGGGGCACGGACCGGGGAGCTGTTTTTT. Residues: CASIRGGARTGELFF.

The DNA of the CDR3 is TGTGCCAGCAGCCTCGGGACACAAGAGACCCAGTACTTC. Translating it yields CASSLGTQETQYF. The chain employs TRBV7-8 and TRBJ2-5; maybe TRBD1 (6 bases). Germline CDR1 is SGHVS and CDR2 is FQNEAQ. CDR3 length: 13 amino acids. The V gene lost 5 bases and the J gene lost 2 bases, with 9 bases spanning the gap.

The chain combines TRBV24-1 with TRBJ2-3; 16 nucleotides line up with TRBD2. The germline CDR1 and CDR2 sequences are KGHDR and SFDVKD. J gave up 2 bases and V 2 bases, and 6 bases lay outside the gene matches. This CDR3 is built from 19 residues. The DNA of the CDR3 is TGTGCCACCAGTGATTACGGGACTAGCGGGGGGGCCCCCACAGATACGCAGTATTTT. It encodes CATSDYGTSGGAPTDTQYF.

The CDR3 DNA reads TGTGCCAGCAGTCCGACAGGATATAATTCACCCCTCCACTTT. This sequence encodes CASSPTGYNSPLHF. V usage is TRBV6-5 and J usage is TRBJ1-6; D is possibly TRBD1 (6 bases). The V and J ends lost 5 bases and 4 bases respectively, with 9 bases between them. The length of the CDR3 is 14 residues. The V gene's germline CDR1 is MNHEY and CDR2 SVGAGI.

Here the CDR3 DNA reads TGTGCCAGCAGTCCTACAGGGCTTCCTTCCTACAATGAGCAGTTCTTC. Translated, it gives CASSPTGLPSYNEQFF. The chain carries TRBV7-2 and TRBJ2-1; weak D call: TRBD1 (6 bases). This CDR3 is 16 amino acids long. Trimming took off 6 bases at V and 1 base at J, with 16 bases between the two ends. Germline V gene lookup returns CDR1 SGHTA and CDR2 FQGNSA.

This clone appeared once. The chain uses TRBV2 and TRBJ1-1; D remains ambiguous. CDR1 and CDR2 from the germline V gene are SNHLY and FYNNEI. V shed 3 bases and J shed 7 bases, with 15 bases lying between them. The CDR3 has 14 residues. Here the CDR3 DNA reads TGTGCCAGCAGTGATCGGGAAACGACGGTTGAAGCTTTCTTT. It translates to CASSDRETTVEAFF. The full variable domain, in which reference TRBV2 and TRBJ1-1 provide the parts outside the CDR3, is EPEVTQTPSHQVTQMGQEVILRCVPISNHLYFYWYRQILGQKVEFLVSFYNNEISEKSEIFDDQFSVERPDGSNFTLKIRSTKLEDSAMYFCASSDRETTVEAFFGQGTRLTVV.

The CDR3 region is CASSLLANYGYTF. The CDR3 DNA reads TGTGCCAGCAGCCTGTTAGCTAACTATGGCTACACCTTC. The V gene is TRBV5-4, the J gene TRBJ1-2; D gene uncertain. Germline lookup yields CDR1 SGHNT and CDR2 YYREEE (reference sequence). CDR3 length: 13 amino acids. V was trimmed by 4 bases and J by 0 bases, leaving 7 bases between them.

The chain uses TRBV19 and TRBJ1-1; D gene unclear. V lost 1 base, J lost 0 bases, and 6 bases lay in between. CDR1 and CDR2 from the germline V gene are LNHDA and SQIVND (reference sequence). This CDR3 region has 14 residues. The DNA for the CDR3 is TGTGCCAGTAGTATAGGACACTTGAACACTGAAGCTTTCTTT. It encodes CASSIGHLNTEAFF.

In nucleotides, the CDR3 is TGTGCCAGCAGTTCGGGGGGGGCGCGGAATCAGCCCCAGCATTTT. Translation: CASSSGGARNQPQHF. The rearrangement links TRBV6-2 or TRBV6-3 to TRBJ1-5, with D possibly being TRBD1 (6 bases). Trimming cost V 4 bases and J 4 bases, with 14 bases left between them. This CDR3 is built from 15 residues. The germline V gene has CDR1 MNHEY and CDR2 SVGEGT.

The V gene is TRBV9, the J gene TRBJ1-2; D call uncertain. The CDR3 has 14 residues. The V end lost 0 bases, the J end lost 3 bases, and 9 bases lay between the germline ends. Per the germline V gene, CDR1 is SGDLS and CDR2 is YYNGEE. The CDR3, as DNA: TGTGCCAGCAGCGTAGGAGTAGGAGACTATGGCTACACCTTC. It encodes CASSVGVGDYGYTF.

V usage is TRBV5-1 and J usage is TRBJ1-1, with TRBD1 identical over 8 bases. After removal of 4 bases from V and 4 bases from J, the junction contained 3 bases not matched to a gene. The CDR3 loop spans 13 amino acids. Germline assignment: CDR1 SGHRS and CDR2 YFSETQ. The CDR3 nucleotides read TGCGCCAGCAGCCCGGACAGGGCCACTGAAGCTTTCTTT. Protein sequence: CASSPDRATEAFF.

The CDR3 coding sequence is TGCGCCAGCAGCTCACAGGGTGGCAATCAGCCCCAGCATTTT. Its translation: CASSSQGGNQPQHF. The chain links TRBV5-1 to TRBJ1-5, with D possibly being TRBD1 (6 bases). The CDR3 extends over 14 amino acids. Looked up from germline, CDR1 is SGHRS and CDR2 is YFSETQ. Trimming took 3 bases from V and 2 from J, leaving 9 bases between them.

The chain employs TRBV19 and TRBJ2-5; 13 bases are shared with TRBD2. The germline CDR1 and CDR2 sequences are LNHDA and SQIVND (reference sequence). J gave up 13 bases and V 4 bases, and 9 bases lay outside the gene matches. This CDR3 comprises 14 residues. The CDR3 nucleotides are TGTGCCAGTAGTAGTGGGGGACTAGCGGGGTCCTCGTACTTC. The encoded protein is CASSSGGLAGSSYF. The full variable domain, rest sourced from reference TRBV19 and TRBJ2-5, is DGGITQSPKYLFRKEGQNVTLSCEQNLNHDAMYWYRQDPGQGLRLIYYSQIVNDFQKGDIAEGYSVSREKKESFPLTVTSAQKNPTAFYLCASSSGGLAGSSYFGPGTRLLVL.

The CDR3 nucleotides read TGTGCCAGCAGCTCTCGGACAGGGATGAACACTGAAGCTTTCTTT. Protein product: CASSSRTGMNTEAFF. The chain recombines TRBV6-5 with TRBJ1-1, with 8 nucleotides matching TRBD1. V shed 6 bases, J shed 0 bases, and the junction held 6 bases outside the gene matches. Germline V lookup: CDR1 MNHEY, CDR2 SVGAGI. The CDR3 is 15 residues long.

This clone has more than one count but fewer than ten. The chain employs TRBV5-1 and TRBJ1-6; D possibly corresponds to TRBD1 (5 bases). The CDR3 extends over 15 amino acids. CDR1 is SGHRS, CDR2 YFSETQ, per germline. Trimming took 0 bases from V and 5 from J, leaving 9 bases between them. The CDR3 bases are TGCGCCAGCAGCTTGGTGGGACTGAATAATTCACCCCTCCACTTT. Amino acid sequence: CASSLVGLNNSPLHF.

This clone is a singleton in its sample. The chain carries TRBV5-1 and TRBJ2-6, with a possible D match to TRBD1 (5 bases). Trimming shortened V by 1 base and J by 0 bases, and 14 bases separated the two germline ends. Germline CDR1 reads SGHRS; CDR2 reads YFSETQ. The CDR3 runs to 18 residues. The CDR3 here is CASSLRGQVISGANVLTF. DNA of the CDR3: TGCGCCAGCAGCTTGAGGGGTCAGGTAATCTCTGGGGCCAACGTCCTGACTTTC.

The rearrangement joins TRBV11-2 to TRBJ2-5, with D possibly matching TRBD2 (6 bases). The CDR3 extends over 14 amino acids. V was clipped by 2 bases and J by 7 bases, with 14 bases between them. Germline values: CDR1 SGHAT, CDR2 FQNNGV. The chain's CDR3 is CASSLSGESTTQYF. The CDR3 DNA sequence: TGTGCCAGCAGCTTATCGGGGGAAAGTACGACCCAGTACTTC.

V usage is TRBV24-1 and J usage is TRBJ2-2; TRBD1 agrees at 8 bases. The ends lost 4 bases at V and 2 bases at J; junction bases unmatched: 14. CDR1 is KGHDR and CDR2 is SFDVKD in the germline V gene. The CDR3 has 19 residues. Here the CDR3 DNA reads TGTGCCACCAGTGACTGGACAGGGTCAGTACTTAGAAACACCGGGGAGCTGTTTTTT. It translates to CATSDWTGSVLRNTGELFF.

The gene calls are TRBV9 and TRBJ2-7; TRBD1 matches 8 bases. CDR1 is SGDLS and CDR2 is YYNGEE in the germline V gene. Trimming took 5 bases from V and 2 from J; bases not matched to a gene: 9. The CDR3 length is 15 residues. The CDR3 DNA sequence: TGTGCCAGCAGAGTACGGACAGGGCTGCCCTACGAGCAGTACTTC. This gives the protein CASRVRTGLPYEQYF. Variable domain in full (rest from reference TRBV9 and TRBJ2-7): DSGVTQTPKHLITATGQRVTLRCSPRSGDLSVYWYQQSLDQGLQFLIQYYNGEERAKGNILERFSAQQFPDLHSELNLSSLELGDSALYFCASRVRTGLPYEQYFGPGTRLTVT.

The chain uses TRBV4-2 and TRBJ2-2, with 10 positions matching TRBD2. This CDR3 is 18 amino acids long. The ends lost 1 base at V and 4 bases at J; junction bases unmatched: 9. Looked up from germline, CDR1 is LGHNA and CDR2 is YNFKEQ. The CDR3 here is CASSQVRTSGLGTGELFF. The CDR3 DNA is TGTGCCAGCAGCCAAGTCCGGACTAGCGGATTAGGCACCGGGGAGCTGTTTTTT.

Note on this clone: The identical CDR3 is also encoded by other nucleotide sequences in the sample. This chain uses TRBV6-6 with TRBJ2-7; 7 bases align to TRBD2. Trimming at V came to 0 bases and at J to 4 bases, leaving 3 bases not matched to a gene. Germline assignment: CDR1 MNHNY and CDR2 SVGAGI (reference sequence). This CDR3 has 14 residues. In DNA form, the CDR3 reads TGTGCCAGCAGTTACTCGGGGGGGGATTACGAGCAGTACGTC. Translation: CASSYSGGDYEQYV.

J is TRBJ1-3 and V is TRBV24-1; maybe TRBD1 (5 bases). V was cut by 2 bases and J by 2 bases, with 9 bases left in between. The CDR3 covers 15 residues. From germline, CDR1 is KGHDR and CDR2 SFDVKD. CDR3 sequence (DNA): TGTGCCACCAGTGATTCCGGCAGGGCTGGAAACACCATATATTTT. It codes for CATSDSGRAGNTIYF.

This chain links TRBV6-1 with TRBJ1-5, with 9 bases aligning to TRBD1. The CDR3 consists of 18 residues. V shed 2 bases and J 5 bases; nucleotides not matched to a gene: 13. Germline V gene lookup returns CDR1 MNHNS and CDR2 SASEGT. The CDR3 sequence: CASSEYHFWGTGHQPQHF. The CDR3, as DNA: TGTGCCAGCAGTGAATATCATTTTTGGGGGACAGGGCATCAGCCCCAGCATTTT.